The source of this T cell receptor (beta chain) is a study of T cells in Graves' hyperthyroidism and ophthalmopathy (dated by TCRdb to the late 2010s). Notes on the research overall: Peripheral blood was collected at initial diagnosis, before any treatment. TCR V-J signatures able to tell the groups apart were searched for in a discovery cohort of about a hundred patients, of whom around 43 had Graves' ophthalmopathy and around 56 had stable Graves' hyperthyroidism. Whether ophthalmopathy could be predicted prospectively was tested in an independent validation cohort made up of roughly 19 hyperthyroidism patients plus 17 patients who later progressed to ophthalmopathy. The 100 discovery patients were randomly split 7:3 into training and test sets. The study also compared thyroid tissue and blood T-cell repertoires from over 5 Graves' hyperthyroidism patients. Following sampling, methimazole starting at 30 mg daily was given to hyperthyroidism patients, and high-dose intravenous methylprednisolone was given to ophthalmopathy patients. TCR Vbeta CDR3 sequencing of roughly 140 peripheral blood samples (approximately 44 ophthalmopathy, some 75 hyperthyroidism and around 17 progressor patients) is reported in the paper. What the study reported, not specific to this receptor: Blood samples also contained most of the expanded thyroid clonotypes (frequency above 0.001), which suggests that blood repertoires may reflect thyroid immune responses. No statistical method was used to fix the sample size in advance, and group allocation was not hidden from the investigators. A 13 V-J signature model separated ophthalmopathy from stable hyperthyroidism, with approximately 86% sensitivity and roughly 81% specificity in cross-validation and 80%/75% in testing. In validation, the model predicted progression to ophthalmopathy with about 71% sensitivity and 72% to 85% specificity, a median of 6.5 months before onset.

Ophthalmopathy patients had moderately to severely active disease, Clinical Activity Score of at least 3, NOSPECS grade of at least 4, and duration under 3 months. Exclusion was applied to patients with uncontrolled infections, other autoimmune diseases, pregnancy or lactation. Clinical symptoms, serum thyroxine and TRAb, thyroid ultrasound, and orbital computed tomography formed the basis for the diagnoses. PBMCs were isolated from more than 8 ml of fresh peripheral blood by Ficoll-Paque density gradient centrifugation. Total RNA was extracted with Trizol reagent, and quality was checked on an Agilent 2100 Bioanalyzer. The TCR beta CDR3 regions were amplified from RNA transcripts. The TCR CDR3 was subjected to a first round of RT-PCR using the HTBI primer set and the Qiagen OneStep RT-PCR kit. The libraries were constructed in a second round of multiplex PCR and then size-selected and purified. Sequencing of the libraries was done on an Illumina HiSeq2000 using paired-end 100 bp reads. In the original analysis: SOAPnuke was used to process the raw data, throwing out any read that contained adapters or uncalled bases, had a mean Phred below 15, or lacked an exact constant-primer or identifier match. COPE v1.2.5 was used to merge the high-quality paired reads, and each unique nucleotide sequence was defined as a clonotype. Clonotypes were aligned to IMGT TRBV, TRBD and TRBJ reference segments using MiTCR v1.1. The analysis was restricted to V-J combinations with a frequency above 0.0001, which together covered approximately 99% of the repertoires. The TCS score was defined as F50 (clonal expansion) divided by E x V (chaos), with BLOSUM62-based TCRdist calculated between CDR3 peptides within each V-J. Welch's t-statistics and random forest reduced roughly 530 V-J features to some 14, which were used in a naive Bayes classifier (R e1071). The raw public data were reprocessed by TCRdb itself: fastp quality trimming at Q25, MiXCR clonotype calling, in-frame beta chains only. Every entry covers one CDR3 protein and lists the most common genes and DNA from its rows. The V and J calls and clone size come from TCRdb's table, not from the authors' own analysis. The sample table records 350,000 to 400,000 distinct CDR3 sequences; approximately 17% of these occur just once. The ten most abundant clones make up 40% to 45% of the sample.

A remark on this clonotype: Its antigen is unknown. One base away there is no much larger clone; base qualities are not given.

This TCR was recovered from a man between 18 and 29 years old with Graves' ophthalmopathy. Sequences were obtained from blood.

Here is the DNA: TGTGCCAGCAGCTTGGCAGGGGAGGGTGAAGCTTTCTTT. This yields the protein CASSLAGEGEAFF. Recombination linked TRBV9 to TRBJ1-1; the D gene is perhaps TRBD1, on 6 matching bases. Via the germline V gene, CDR1 is SGDLS and CDR2 YYNGEE. From cysteine to phenylalanine, the CDR3 is 13 amino acids long. Here the CDR3 DNA is all that survives: 39 bases in frame from base 1. V is cut by 4 bases and J by 7 bases, and the space between the germline ends is 14 bases. The CDR3, completed at both ends by the reference TRBV9 and TRBJ1-1 genes, gives the full variable domain DSGVTQTPKHLITATGQRVTLRCSPRSGDLSVYWYQQSLDQGLQFLIQYYNGEERAKGNILERFSAQQFPDLHSELNLSSLELGDSALYFCASSLAGEGEAFFGQGTRLTVV.